This TCR beta chain was documented in a study of cytomegalovirus exposure and HLA in healthy donors. Of note for this clone: Its matching antigen is unknown.

Notes on the study in general: Reportedly, a later analysis found an Asian-associated ancestry cluster had fewer N-insertions than the approximately 700-donor mean.

The CDR3 runs 16 residues. Germline trimming cut 0 bases from V and 5 bases from J; bases unmatched to any gene: 5. From germline, CDR1 is MGHRA and CDR2 YSYEKL. It was with 60 Vbeta and 13 Jbeta primers that the PCR ran. Some clones are missing from TCRdb's copy, which holds only in-frame ones; the method was immunoSEQ multiplex PCR. The data show roughly 150,000 clones, about 80% seen once. The origin of this receptor is a man aged 25-40 years in good health. The rearrangement joins TRBV4-1 to TRBJ2-7; 12 bases match TRBD2. The sequencing input was PBMCs. This CDR3 is CASSQDRTSGINEQYF. CDR3 DNA: TGCGCCAGCAGCCAAGATAGGACTAGCGGGATCAACGAGCAGTACTTC.